These 30 T cell receptor beta chains came from one sample sequenced in a study of T cells in localized non-small cell lung cancer. Libraries were prepared by immunoSEQ multiplex PCR; TCRdb keeps only in-frame clonotypes and omits some of them. The data show about 39,000 clones, 70% to 80% seen once. The sequencing used PBMCs, collected before any cancer treatment. The receptors come from a woman aged 35-70 years with stage II squamous cell lung carcinoma.

V is TRBV25-1 and J is TRBJ1-1, with D unresolved. The CDR3 spans 15 residues. Trimming left V 1 base short and J 6 bases short, with 15 bases between. Germline loops: CDR1 MGHDK, CDR2 SYGVNS. The CDR3 sequence is CASSEFTSPAAEAFF. The CDR3, as DNA: TGTGCCAGCAGTGAATTTACTTCCCCGGCCGCTGAAGCTTTCTTT.

The gene calls are TRBV25-1 and TRBJ1-1; D perhaps matches TRBD1 (5 bases). Germline V gene data show CDR1 as MGHDK and CDR2 as SYGVNS. Trimming took 5 bases from V and 1 from J, leaving 5 bases between them. There are 12 residues in the CDR3. As DNA, the CDR3 is TGTGCCAGCAGTAGGGGGAACACTGAAGCTTTCTTT. This sequence encodes CASSRGNTEAFF.

V usage is TRBV27 and J usage is TRBJ2-1, with 11 positions matching TRBD2. The CDR3 runs 14 residues. In germline, CDR1 is MNHEY, CDR2 SMNVEV (reference sequence). The trim removed 3 bases at V and 10 bases at J, leaving 5 bases unmatched. CDR3 bases: TGTGCCAGCAGTTTCACTAGCGGGGGAAACGAGCAGTTCTTC. Translated, it gives CASSFTSGGNEQFF.

The chain has TRBV13 and TRBJ1-1; 10 bases align to TRBD1. Per the germline V gene, CDR1 is PRHDT and CDR2 is FYEKMQ (reference sequence). The CDR3 consists of 16 residues. J was trimmed by 3 bases and V by 1 base; bases with no gene match: 5. CDR3 DNA: TGTGCCAGCAGCTTAGTTGACAGGGGGCGGGACACTGAAGCTTTCTTT. Its protein product is CASSLVDRGRDTEAFF.

The chain employs TRBV6-1 and TRBJ2-7, with D possibly being TRBD1 or TRBD2 (6 bases each). V lost 5 bases and J 6 bases, leaving 17 bases between the germline ends. Germline assignment: CDR1 MNHNS and CDR2 SASEGT. The CDR3 extends over 14 amino acids. The CDR3: CASSKGGTGGEQYV. In DNA, the CDR3 is TGTGCCAGCAGTAAGGGGGGAACAGGAGGCGAGCAGTACGTC.

V usage is TRBV6-5 and J usage is TRBJ1-2; 7 nucleotides line up with TRBD1. J gave up 8 bases and V 2 bases, and 8 bases lay outside the gene matches. This CDR3 has 14 amino acids. The germline CDR1 and CDR2 sequences are MNHEY and SVGAGI. The chain's CDR3 is CASSYGTALGGYTF. The DNA for the CDR3 is TGTGCCAGCAGTTACGGGACAGCCCTTGGGGGCTACACCTTC.

The chain carries TRBV6-5 and TRBJ1-1, with no clear D. Germline CDR1 is MNHEY and CDR2 is SVGAGI. This CDR3 comprises 14 residues. V was clipped by 2 bases and J by 4 bases, with 11 bases between them. CDR3 sequence (DNA): TGTGCCAGCAGTTACAACGGGTTCGCCACTGAAGCTTTCTTT. Protein: CASSYNGFATEAFF.

The rearrangement links TRBV6-5 to TRBJ2-2; a possible D gene is TRBD1 (6 bases). The germline CDR1 and CDR2 sequences are MNHEY and SVGAGI. The CDR3 consists of 16 residues. Trimming pared 0 bases from V and 3 bases from J, leaving 11 bases between. CDR3 sequence reads: CASSYSWAGDTGELFF. CDR3 nucleotide sequence: TGTGCCAGCAGTTACTCCTGGGCAGGGGACACCGGGGAGCTGTTTTTT.

The chain joins TRBV18 to TRBJ1-5, with 11 positions matching TRBD1. Losses at the gene ends were 3 bases for V and 3 bases for J; bases not matched to a gene: 7. CDR1 KGHSH and CDR2 LQKENI come from the germline V gene. CDR3 size: 17 residues. The CDR3 loop is CASSPPGQGAFNQPQHF. In DNA form, the CDR3 reads TGTGCCAGCTCACCCCCCGGACAGGGGGCCTTCAATCAGCCCCAGCATTTT.

This rearrangement joins TRBV4-3 to TRBJ2-1; TRBD2 agrees at 13 bases. The ends lost 0 bases at V and 5 bases at J; junction bases unmatched: 4. Germline assignment: CDR1 LGHNA and CDR2 YSLEER. The length of the CDR3 is 17 residues. The CDR3 DNA is TGCGCCAGCAGCCAAGATAGCGGGACTAGCGGGAACAATGAGCAGTTCTTC. This translates into CASSQDSGTSGNNEQFF.

The chain uses TRBV9 and TRBJ2-6; D is ambiguous. Looked up from germline, CDR1 is SGDLS and CDR2 is YYNGEE. CDR3 length equals 15 residues. Trimming took off 1 base at V and 4 bases at J, with 9 bases between the two ends. CDR3 DNA sequence: TGTGCCAGCAGCGTATCGGTATCCGGGGCCAACGTCCTGACTTTC. Translated: CASSVSVSGANVLTF. Drawing the rest from reference TRBV9 and TRBJ2-6, the complete variable domain is DSGVTQTPKHLITATGQRVTLRCSPRSGDLSVYWYQQSLDQGLQFLIQYYNGEERAKGNILERFSAQQFPDLHSELNLSSLELGDSALYFCASSVSVSGANVLTFGAGSRLTVL.

The V call is TRBV7-9, the J call TRBJ2-1, with 10 bases lining up with TRBD1. Germline V CDR1 and CDR2: SEHNR, FQNEAQ (reference sequence). CDR3 length: 15 amino acids. V shed 0 bases and J 5 bases; nucleotides not matched to a gene: 1. The CDR3 spells CASSLAGTGDNEQFF. The CDR3 DNA sequence: TGTGCCAGCAGCTTAGCGGGGACAGGGGACAATGAGCAGTTCTTC.

This chain connects TRBV7-2 to TRBJ2-5, with TRBD1 as a possible D gene (6 bases). The CDR3 has 15 residues. CDR1 and CDR2 (germline): SGHTA, FQGNSA. V lost 3 bases, J lost 4 bases, and 15 bases lay in between. The CDR3 sequence: CASSFNPPTGETQYF. The DNA for the CDR3 is TGTGCCAGCAGCTTTAATCCCCCGACAGGAGAGACCCAGTACTTC.

The chain couples TRBV28 to TRBJ2-7; TRBD1 might be the D (6 bases). CDR3 length: 13 residues. With 6 bases removed from V and 1 base from J, the gap between germline ends came to 10 bases. Germline V CDR1 and CDR2: MDHEN, SYDVKM. As DNA, the CDR3 is TGTGCCAGCAGGCCTGGACAGTCCTACGAGCAGTACTTC. This gives the protein CASRPGQSYEQYF. The whole variable domain, remainder taken from reference TRBV28 and TRBJ2-7, is DVKVTQSSRYLVKRTGEKVFLECVQDMDHENMFWYRQDPGLGLRLIYFSYDVKMKEKGDIPEGYSVSREKKERFSLILESASTNQTSMYLCASRPGQSYEQYFGPGTRLTVT.

The V and J genes are TRBV5-4 and TRBJ2-3; no definite D call. The ends were cut back, 2 bases at V and 3 bases at J, with 10 bases in the middle. The germline V gene encodes CDR1 SGHNT and CDR2 YYREEE (reference sequence). The CDR3 consists of 14 residues. The CDR3 protein is CASSLDWGTDTQYF. The DNA of the CDR3 is TGTGCCAGCAGCTTAGACTGGGGAACAGATACGCAGTATTTT.

The chain has TRBV10-3 and TRBJ1-3, with D perhaps matching TRBD1 (5 bases). Trimming left V 8 bases short and J 0 bases short, with 14 bases between. Looked up from germline, CDR1 is ENHRY and CDR2 is SYGVKD. CDR3 length: 15 amino acids. Here the CDR3 reads CAIGTAGDSGNTIYF. The CDR3 region has the DNA TGTGCCATCGGGACCGCCGGAGACTCTGGAAACACCATATATTTT.

V gene TRBV7-2 combines with J gene TRBJ2-1; 11 nucleotides line up with TRBD1. CDR3 size: 14 residues. The junction had 4 bases not matched to a gene; V was cut back by 5 bases and J by 7 bases. The germline gives CDR1 SGHTA, CDR2 FQGNSA. CDR3 loop: CASSPGQGANEQFF. The CDR3 region has the DNA TGTGCCAGCAGCCCCGGACAGGGGGCGAATGAGCAGTTCTTC.

The chain has TRBV19 and TRBJ2-1; D may be TRBD2 (7 bases). Germline CDR1 LNHDA, CDR2 SQIVND (reference sequence). The ends were cut back, 5 bases at V and 8 bases at J, with 13 bases in the middle. This CDR3 region has 13 residues. The CDR3 DNA reads as TGTGCCAGTAGTGAACAGGGAGGGTATGAGCAGTTCTTC. Its protein product is CASSEQGGYEQFF.

There are a few counts of this clone. The chain carries TRBV28 and TRBJ1-1; D call uncertain. The CDR3 covers 13 residues. Germline CDR1 and CDR2: MDHEN and SYDVKM. Trimming stripped 2 bases from V and 3 bases from J, with 7 bases between. The CDR3 sequence is CASSLQRDTEAFF. In nucleotides, the CDR3 is TGTGCCAGCAGTTTACAGCGGGACACTGAAGCTTTCTTT.

The sample holds a few counts of this clone. The chain couples TRBV7-9 to TRBJ2-3; 8 nucleotides align to TRBD2. V lost 6 bases to trimming and J lost 3 bases; unmatched junction nucleotides: 14. CDR1 is SEHNR and CDR2 is FQNEAQ in the germline V gene (reference sequence). This CDR3 is 17 amino acids long. The CDR3 spells CASRPTPGGVGTDTQYF. CDR3 nucleotide sequence: TGTGCCAGCAGACCCACCCCGGGAGGGGTCGGGACAGATACGCAGTATTTT.

This clone was found a few times. This rearrangement joins TRBV5-1 to TRBJ2-7; the D gene is possibly TRBD2 (6 bases). The CDR3 loop spans 14 amino acids. Trimming took off 5 bases at V and 7 bases at J, with 19 bases between the two ends. Looked up from germline, CDR1 is SGHRS and CDR2 is YFSETQ. This CDR3 reads CASSRDSASREQYF. The CDR3, as DNA: TGCGCCAGCAGTCGGGACTCCGCAAGCCGGGAGCAGTACTTC.

CDR3: CASSQGVGAYEQYF. CDR3 DNA sequence: TGCGCCAGCAGCCAAGGGGTGGGGGCCTACGAGCAGTACTTC. The chain uses TRBV4-3 and TRBJ2-7; D may be TRBD1 or TRBD2 (5 bases each). Germline V gives CDR1 LGHNA, CDR2 YSLEER. The ends were cut back, 1 base at V and 2 bases at J, with 9 bases in the middle. The CDR3 contains 14 residues.

This clone has just one count. The chain couples TRBV9 to TRBJ2-3; TRBD2 might be the D (5 bases). Germline-derived CDR1 and CDR2 are SGDLS and YYNGEE. This CDR3 has 14 amino acids. V gave up 2 bases and J gave up 4 bases, with 11 bases separating them. In DNA form, the CDR3 reads TGTGCCAGCAGCGTGCGGCTAGCCCCAGATACGCAGTATTTT. Its protein product is CASSVRLAPDTQYF.

This chain links TRBV6-5 with TRBJ1-2, with 7 bases matching TRBD1. CDR1 and CDR2 from the germline V gene are MNHEY and SVGAGI. The CDR3 runs 15 residues. Trimming took 4 bases from V and 7 from J; bases not matched to a gene: 12. CDR3: CASSSQDRTTIGYTF. The CDR3 DNA is TGTGCCAGCAGTTCCCAGGACAGGACAACTATTGGCTACACCTTC.

This chain joins TRBV11-1 and TRBJ2-7, with 7 bases matching TRBD2. The trim removed 5 bases at V and 7 bases at J, leaving 14 bases unmatched. The CDR3 has 15 amino acids. CDR1 is SGHAT and CDR2 is FQDESV in the germline V gene (reference sequence). In nucleotides, the CDR3 is TGTGCCAGCAGCCGGGTGTGGGCGGGAGTCGGGGAGCAGTACTTC. Translated, it gives CASSRVWAGVGEQYF. Full variable domain (outside the CDR3, taken from reference TRBV11-1 and TRBJ2-7): EAEVAQSPRYKITEKSQAVAFWCDPISGHATLYWYRQILGQGPELLVQFQDESVVDDSQLPKDRFSAERLKGVDSTLKIQPAELGDSAMYLCASSRVWAGVGEQYFGPGTRLTVT.

The chain has TRBV5-4 and TRBJ2-2, with D maybe TRBD1 (5 bases). Trimming pared 3 bases from V and 4 bases from J, leaving 16 bases between. There are 16 residues in the CDR3. CDR1 and CDR2 from the germline V gene are SGHNT and YYREEE (reference sequence). CDR3 in amino acids: CASSSYQGLITGELFF. CDR3 DNA sequence: TGTGCCAGCAGCTCTTATCAGGGATTGATCACCGGGGAGCTGTTTTTT.

The V gene is TRBV5-1, the J gene TRBJ1-2; 8 nucleotides match TRBD1. The CDR3 has 15 amino acids. CDR1 and CDR2 (germline): SGHRS, YFSETQ. V lost 0 bases to trimming and J lost 6 bases; unmatched junction nucleotides: 7. The chain's CDR3 is CASSLGSGGFDGYTF. Here the CDR3 DNA reads TGCGCCAGCAGCTTGGGGTCAGGGGGCTTCGATGGCTACACCTTC.

The chain recombines TRBV7-9 with TRBJ2-6; no reliable D call. In germline, CDR1 is SEHNR, CDR2 FQNEAQ (reference sequence). V gave up 6 bases and J gave up 8 bases, with 14 bases separating them. The CDR3 has 14 amino acids. The CDR3, as DNA: TGTGCCAGCAGAAACAGTGGTGAGACCAACGTCCTGACTTTC. Protein product: CASRNSGETNVLTF.

The chain joins TRBV5-1 to TRBJ2-3; 10 positions match TRBD2. The CDR3 totals 16 residues. Germline V gives CDR1 SGHRS, CDR2 YFSETQ. Losses at the gene ends were 0 bases for V and 0 bases for J; bases not matched to a gene: 1. In nucleotides, the CDR3 is TGCGCCAGCAGCTTGGCAGCGGGGGGGAGCACAGATACGCAGTATTTT. Amino acids: CASSLAAGGSTDTQYF.

This clone turned up a few times. The chain combines TRBV28 with TRBJ1-1; D remains ambiguous. Germline assignment: CDR1 MDHEN and CDR2 SYDVKM. There are 14 residues in the CDR3. V was shortened by 6 bases and J by 0 bases, with 11 bases between the two germline ends. The CDR3 sequence is CASRSLAMNTEAFF. DNA of the CDR3: TGTGCCAGCAGGTCCCTTGCCATGAACACTGAAGCTTTCTTT.